The 8 T cell receptor beta chains in this list originate from one sample, sequenced in a study of blood T cells in healthy people across ages. The use of a sample-barcoded 5' primer and a J-beta primer mix characterized a second PCR of roughly 7 to 11 cycles. TCRdb independently ran MiXCR on the 5' RACE reads; one entry per CDR3 protein. The sample holds hundreds of thousands of distinct CDR3 sequences, approximately 50% seen once. Sequencing was performed on blood. Receptors originate from a woman between 55 and 75 years old in good health.

The chain joins TRBV7-9 to TRBJ1-6; TRBD1 matches 9 bases. V dropped 3 bases and J dropped 9; count of bases not matched to a gene: 9. The CDR3 totals 16 residues. Germline V gene data show CDR1 as SEHNR and CDR2 as FQNEAQ (reference sequence). Here the CDR3 reads CASSFEPGQGGSPLHF. The CDR3 coding sequence is TGTGCCAGCAGCTTTGAACCGGGACAGGGAGGTTCACCCCTCCACTTT.

In this sample, this clonotype turned up a few times. This chain connects TRBV18 to TRBJ2-5; D not resolved. V was trimmed by 3 bases and J by 5 bases, leaving 10 bases between them. Germline loops: CDR1 KGHSH, CDR2 LQKENI. The CDR3 is 13 residues long. The CDR3 sequence is CASSPSLSETQYF. CDR3 DNA sequence: TGTGCCAGCTCACCGTCCCTCTCGGAGACCCAGTACTTC.

This clonotype was found a few times. The genes are TRBV20-1 and TRBJ2-7, with D tentatively TRBD1 or TRBD2 (5 bases each). The CDR3 is 13 residues long. Germline CDR1 DFQATT, CDR2 SNEGSKA (reference sequence). Trimming took 6 bases from V and 1 from J, leaving 13 bases between them. This CDR3 reads CSAGRGASYEQYF. The CDR3 coding sequence is TGCAGTGCCGGACGAGGGGCTTCCTACGAGCAGTACTTC.

The chain recombines TRBV6-1 with TRBJ1-1; TRBD1 is a possible D gene (5 bases). Trimming pared 8 bases from V and 3 bases from J, leaving 13 bases between. CDR3 length: 13 residues. Germline-derived CDR1 and CDR2 are MNHNS and SASEGT. CDR3 loop: CASEDLRDTEAFF. The CDR3 nucleotides are TGTGCCAGCGAGGACCTCAGGGACACTGAAGCTTTCTTT.

This clonotype was counted a few times. The CDR3 region is CASSLVGGDVNEQFF. As DNA, the CDR3 is TGCGCCAGCAGCTTGGTCGGGGGGGATGTCAATGAGCAGTTCTTC. The gene calls are TRBV5-1 and TRBJ2-1, with 8 bases aligning to TRBD2. V dropped 0 bases and J dropped 6; count of bases not matched to a gene: 5. Germline V gene sequence: CDR1 SGHRS, CDR2 YFSETQ. This CDR3 region has 15 residues.

This clonotype came up a few times. The V and J genes are TRBV10-3 and TRBJ2-7; 15 bases line up with TRBD2. CDR3 size: 17 residues. With 0 bases clipped from V and 4 bases from J, the junction kept 4 bases outside the gene matches. Germline loops: CDR1 ENHRY, CDR2 SYGVKD. CDR3: CAISESTGTSGRYEQYF. The CDR3 DNA reads TGTGCCATCAGTGAGTCGACTGGGACTAGCGGGAGGTACGAGCAGTACTTC.

CDR3 bases: TGTGCCAGCAGCACGGGGCTAGGCATTTACGAGCAGTACTTC. Protein product: CASSTGLGIYEQYF. The gene calls are TRBV7-2 and TRBJ2-4; D might be TRBD1 or TRBD2, each matching 5 bases. TRBJ2-7 matches the DNA end more closely, so the J call is doubtful. The CDR3 spans 14 residues. Germline CDR1 reads SGHTA; CDR2 reads FQGNSA.

This clonotype was seen only a few times. The genes are TRBV7-2 and TRBJ2-5; D uncertain. The CDR3 covers 15 residues. Germline V gene data show CDR1 as SGHTA and CDR2 as FQGNSA. V was clipped by 1 base and J by 2 bases, with 11 bases between them. The CDR3: CASSLVFGVQETQYF. CDR3 in DNA: TGTGCCAGCAGCTTAGTTTTCGGAGTGCAAGAGACCCAGTACTTC.